The present T cell receptor (beta chain) was sequenced within a study of Tregs in tolerant kidney transplant recipients. On the study more broadly: Recipients received nonmyeloablative bone marrow transplants from related graft donors, with transient mixed chimerism. Study outcomes and limitations: Biological reproducibility was not directly addressed, but technical replication error appeared minimal. Changing PCR primers prevented nucleotide comparison between some patients' samples.

Measured by frequency, this clone is medium-sized. Its target is not known. The sequence runs out 3 residues before the end of the CDR3; the remainder is reconstructed from the germline J gene. Germline V gene lookup returns CDR1 MGHRA and CDR2 YSYEKL. The CDR3 spans 16 residues. V shed 1 base, J shed 2 bases, and the junction held 4 bases outside the gene matches. CFSE-labeled recipient PBMCs were cultured five to seven days with irradiated graft donor PBMCs, then FACS-sorted. Data came from immunoSEQ multiplex PCR; TCRdb stores just in-frame clones and leaves some out. The clone table shows thousands of clones, with the ten largest holding 5.2%.

Specimen: CD8+ T cells from blood cultured with allogeneic cells, collected before the transplant. The sequence was obtained from a human patient who received a combined kidney and bone marrow transplant. The V gene is TRBV4-1, the J gene TRBJ2-3; 9 bases are a match to TRBD2. Partial CDR3 DNA: TGCGCCAGCAGCCAAGGGGCTAGCGGGATCACAGATACG. As protein: CASSQGASGITDT. The entire CDR3 protein is CASSQGASGITDTQYF.